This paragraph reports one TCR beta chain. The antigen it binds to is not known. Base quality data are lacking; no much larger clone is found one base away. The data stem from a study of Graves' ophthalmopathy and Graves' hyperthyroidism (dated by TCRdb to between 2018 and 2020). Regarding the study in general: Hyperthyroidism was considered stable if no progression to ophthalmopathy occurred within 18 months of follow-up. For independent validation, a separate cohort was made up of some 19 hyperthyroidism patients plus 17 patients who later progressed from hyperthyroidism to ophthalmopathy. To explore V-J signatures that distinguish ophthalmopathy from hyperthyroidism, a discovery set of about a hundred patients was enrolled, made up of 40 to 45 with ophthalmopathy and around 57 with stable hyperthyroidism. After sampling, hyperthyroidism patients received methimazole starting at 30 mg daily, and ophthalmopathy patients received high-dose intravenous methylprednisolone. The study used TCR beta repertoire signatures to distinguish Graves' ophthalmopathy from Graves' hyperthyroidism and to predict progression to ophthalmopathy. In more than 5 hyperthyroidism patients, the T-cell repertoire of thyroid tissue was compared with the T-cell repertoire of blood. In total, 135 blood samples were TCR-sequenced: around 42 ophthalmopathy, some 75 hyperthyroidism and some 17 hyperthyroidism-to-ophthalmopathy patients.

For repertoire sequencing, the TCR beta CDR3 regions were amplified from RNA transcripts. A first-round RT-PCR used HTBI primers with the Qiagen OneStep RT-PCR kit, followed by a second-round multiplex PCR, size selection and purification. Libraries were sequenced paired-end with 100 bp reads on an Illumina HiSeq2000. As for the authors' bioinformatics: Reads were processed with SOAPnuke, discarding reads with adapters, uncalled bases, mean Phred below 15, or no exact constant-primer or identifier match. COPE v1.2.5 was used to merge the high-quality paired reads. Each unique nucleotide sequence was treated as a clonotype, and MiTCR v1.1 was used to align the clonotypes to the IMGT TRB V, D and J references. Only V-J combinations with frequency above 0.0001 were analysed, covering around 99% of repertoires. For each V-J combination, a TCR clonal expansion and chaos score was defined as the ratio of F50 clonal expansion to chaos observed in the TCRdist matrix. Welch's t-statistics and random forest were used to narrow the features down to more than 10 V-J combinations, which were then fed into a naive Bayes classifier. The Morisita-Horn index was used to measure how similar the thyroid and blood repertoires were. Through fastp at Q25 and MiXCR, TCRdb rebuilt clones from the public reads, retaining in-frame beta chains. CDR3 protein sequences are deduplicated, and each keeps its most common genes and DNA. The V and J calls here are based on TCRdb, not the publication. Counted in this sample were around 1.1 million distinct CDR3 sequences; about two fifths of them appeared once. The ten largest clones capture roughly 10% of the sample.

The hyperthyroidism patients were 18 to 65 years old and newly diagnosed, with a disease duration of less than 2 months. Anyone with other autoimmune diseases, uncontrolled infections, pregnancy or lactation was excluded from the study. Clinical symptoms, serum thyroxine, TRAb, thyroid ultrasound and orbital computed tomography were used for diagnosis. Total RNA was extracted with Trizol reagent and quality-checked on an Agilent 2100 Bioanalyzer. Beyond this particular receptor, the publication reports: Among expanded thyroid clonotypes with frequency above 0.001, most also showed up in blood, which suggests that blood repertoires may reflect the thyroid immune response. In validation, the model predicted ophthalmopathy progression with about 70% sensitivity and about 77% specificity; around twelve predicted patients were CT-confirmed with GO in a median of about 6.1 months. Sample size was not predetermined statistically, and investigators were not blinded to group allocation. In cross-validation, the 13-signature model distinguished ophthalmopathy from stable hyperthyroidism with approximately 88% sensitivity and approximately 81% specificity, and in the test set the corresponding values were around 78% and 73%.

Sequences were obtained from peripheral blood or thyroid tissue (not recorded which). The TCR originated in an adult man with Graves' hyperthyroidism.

The CDR3 reads as follows: CASSPPSGEVTEAFF. The nucleotide sequence reads TGTGCCAGCAGCCCCCCTTCGGGCGAGGTCACTGAAGCTTTCTTT. The sequence joins TRBV7-9 to TRBJ1-1; the D gene is unclear. CDR1 and CDR2 (SEHNR, FQNEAQ) derive from the germline V gene (reference sequence). The CDR3, cysteine through phenylalanine, is 15 amino acids long. CDR3 DNA is the only sequence kept; it has 45 bases, read in frame from the first base. Trimming at the junction amounts to 5 bases on V and 4 bases on J, and the germline ends lie 17 bases apart. Supplemented by the reference TRBV7-9 and TRBJ1-1 proteins around the CDR3, the complete variable domain is DTGVSQNPRHKITKRGQNVTFRCDPISEHNRLYWYRQTLGQGPEFLTYFQNEAQLEKSRLLSDRFSAERPKGSFSTLEIQRTEQGDSAMYLCASSPPSGEVTEAFFGQGTRLTVV.